This T cell receptor beta chain was captured by sequencing in a study of blood T cell repertoires in COVID-19. Study at large: COVID-19 samples, acute and convalescent, were from the United States, Italy and Spain. Sources were T cells, B-cell-depleted T cells, or PBMCs; the material itself was cDNA or gDNA.

About this clone: Compared with germline, one end of the junction differs, possibly owing to a read error.

The germline gives CDR1 MGHRA, CDR2 YSYEKL. This CDR3 is built from 18 residues. In the source study's methods: Amplification with reference gene primers provided the estimates of nucleated cell counts. The data were produced by immunoSEQ multiplex PCR, yet TCRdb's version contains in-frame clones alone and is incomplete. D and trimming were read from the DNA, whereas the V and J calls and clone size are those reported in that table. The sample lists roughly 41,000 clones, more than 75% occurring once. This TCR was recovered from a human donor in a cohort sampled during active COVID-19. Sequencing was performed on peripheral blood. The gene calls are TRBV4-1 and TRBJ2-4, with 9 bases aligning to TRBD2. The CDR3 coding sequence is TGCGCCAGCAGCCAAGACTGGGTTAGCGGGGGCGCCACAAACATTCAGTACTTC. Translating gives CASSQDWVSGGATNIQYF.